This T cell receptor beta chain came from a study of blood T cells in healthy people across ages. Whole-study findings and limits: Older individuals had lower TCR beta diversity per million T cells (the decline was roughly linear). Aged donors had fewer naive CD4+ cells and lower diversity than long-lived donors.

Donors each provided roughly 10 milliliters of peripheral blood. Each sample provided at least 5.5 micrograms of extracted total RNA. The CDR3 length is 13 residues. CDR1 is SQVTM, CDR2 ANQGSEA, per germline. The trim removed 4 bases at V and 13 bases at J, leaving 8 bases unmatched. Remarks on this clonotype: Its antigen is as yet unknown.

The authors ran a second PCR of roughly 6 to 12 cycles using a sample-barcoded 5' primer and a J-beta primer mix. From the 5' RACE reads, TCRdb called clonotypes with MiXCR, one entry per CDR3 protein. The sample yields about 1.4 million distinct CDR3 sequences, approximately 63% seen once. The chain is built from TRBV29-1 and TRBJ2-5, with TRBD2 matching 14 bases. The receptor comes from a man in his late teens or twenties in good health. The material sequenced was blood. CDR3 in amino acids: CSVGGTSGGPWYF. The CDR3 bases are TGCAGCGTTGGGGGGACTAGCGGGGGCCCATGGTACTTC.